The source of this T cell receptor beta chain is a study of blood T cell repertoires in COVID-19. Study details: Whether acute or convalescent, the COVID-19 samples came from the United States, Italy and Spain.

Germline values: CDR1 SNHLY, CDR2 FYNNEI. Trimming cost V 6 bases and J 5 bases; bases outside gene matches: 6. CDR3 length equals 13 residues. Here immunoSEQ multiplex PCR was the method, and the copy in TCRdb shows in-frame clones only, minus some. The table includes approximately 210,000 clones, around 87% detected once. Across about two dozen US areas, participants ranged in age from roughly 18 to 95 years. Cohort assignment relied on participant-reported clinical history. The origin of this receptor is a man aged 25-45 years in a cohort exposed to, infected with or recovered from COVID-19 (not recorded which). The chain combines TRBV2 with TRBJ2-5; TRBD2 aligns across 7 bases. Sequenced material: PBMCs or T cells enriched from blood (not recorded which). The DNA for the CDR3 is TGTGCCAGCAGCCTGGGAGGGCGGGAGACCCAGTACTTC. Amino acids: CASSLGGRETQYF.